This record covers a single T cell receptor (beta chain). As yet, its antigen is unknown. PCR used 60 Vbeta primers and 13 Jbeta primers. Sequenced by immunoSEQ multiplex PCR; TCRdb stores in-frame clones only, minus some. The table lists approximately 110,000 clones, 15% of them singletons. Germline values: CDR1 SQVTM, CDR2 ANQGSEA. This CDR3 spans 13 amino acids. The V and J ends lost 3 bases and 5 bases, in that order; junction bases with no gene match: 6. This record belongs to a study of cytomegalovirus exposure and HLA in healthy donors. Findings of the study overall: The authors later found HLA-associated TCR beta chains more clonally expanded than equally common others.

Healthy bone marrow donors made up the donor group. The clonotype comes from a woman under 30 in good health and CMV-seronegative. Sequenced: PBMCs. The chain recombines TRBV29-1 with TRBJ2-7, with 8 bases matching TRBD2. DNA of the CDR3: TGCAGCGTTGAGACGGGAGGGTACGACGAGCAGTACTTC. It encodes CSVETGGYDEQYF.